The 18 T cell receptor beta chains in this list originate from one sample, sequenced in a study of beta chain features in type 1 diabetes. Broader study findings: Moderate yet significant TCRB CDR3 shortening was seen in Type 1 diabetes patients in all four CD4+ subsets.

The authors reverse transcribed all of the isolated RNA, so sequencing captured expressed TCRB transcripts. TCRdb's table, derived via immunoSEQ multiplex PCR, lists solely in-frame clones and lacks some. The data contain about 41,000 clones, around 63% of them singletons. What these receptors recognize is not known. The sample consisted of Tregs from blood. The receptors were gathered from a young man with type 1 diabetes. Some clones in this sample may be carry-over from other donors' samples.

This clone was observed once. V gene TRBV27 combines with J gene TRBJ2-4; 7 bases map to TRBD2. The CDR3 loop spans 17 amino acids. Trimming at V came to 1 base and at J to 2 bases, leaving 8 bases not matched to a gene. Looked up from germline, CDR1 is MNHEY and CDR2 is SMNVEV (reference sequence). For the CDR3, the DNA is TGTGCCAGCAGTTTATATGGGGAGGGCGCGACCAAAAACATTCAGTACTTC. Translated, it gives CASSLYGEGATKNIQYF.

Only a few counts were recorded for this clone. The chain joins TRBV18 to TRBJ2-5; D is possibly TRBD2 (5 bases). The CDR3 extends over 16 amino acids. The ends were cut back, 3 bases at V and 2 bases at J, with 16 bases in the middle. CDR1 is KGHSH, CDR2 LQKENI, per germline. CDR3 amino acids: CASSPGGMASQETQYF. The DNA of the CDR3 is TGTGCCAGCTCACCCGGAGGCATGGCTAGTCAAGAGACCCAGTACTTC.

The sample holds one count of this clone. The J gene is TRBJ2-3, the V gene TRBV7-2; D ambiguous. V lost 6 bases to trimming and J lost 0 bases, with 10 bases between them. The CDR3 totals 14 residues. Germline CDR1 reads SGHTA; CDR2 reads FQGNSA. CDR3 nucleotide sequence: TGTGCCAGCAGGACACTGTGGAGCACAGATACGCAGTATTTT. Protein product: CASRTLWSTDTQYF.

In this sample, this clone turned up a few times. The chain is built from TRBV18 and TRBJ2-7, with a possible D match to TRBD2 (5 bases). The CDR3 extends over 15 amino acids. Germline-derived CDR1 and CDR2 are KGHSH and LQKENI. Deletions cut 6 bases from V and 5 bases from J, with 20 bases between. The CDR3 DNA sequence: TGTGCCAGCTCGCGGGTGGGATTAGGAGTGAACGAGCAGTACTTC. Translated, it gives CASSRVGLGVNEQYF.

The sample holds a few counts of this clone. This chain joins TRBV9 and TRBJ1-6; 10 nucleotides line up with TRBD1. CDR1 and CDR2 (germline): SGDLS, YYNGEE. V gave up 0 bases and J gave up 10 bases; unmatched junction bases: 7. CDR3 length: 16 residues. The DNA of the CDR3 is TGTGCCAGCAGCGTAGGATTGGACAGGGGGTTCTCACCCCTCCACTTT. Residues: CASSVGLDRGFSPLHF.

The chain couples TRBV5-1 to TRBJ2-2, with TRBD2 as a possible D gene (5 bases). Germline CDR1 SGHRS, CDR2 YFSETQ. The CDR3 extends over 15 amino acids. Trimming shortened V by 2 bases and J by 4 bases, and 12 bases separated the two germline ends. The CDR3 DNA reads as TGCGCCAGCAGCTTTCGGGGTTTGTTCACCGGGGAGCTGTTTTTT. Its protein product is CASSFRGLFTGELFF.

The chain recombines TRBV6-6 with TRBJ1-1, with 7 bases that match TRBD1. This CDR3 contains 13 residues. V shed 6 bases, J shed 4 bases, and the junction held 5 bases outside the gene matches. The germline gives CDR1 MNHNY, CDR2 SVGAGI (reference sequence). Written as DNA, the CDR3 is TGTGCCAGCAGCCCTACAGGGGTCACTGAAGCTTTCTTT. This translates into CASSPTGVTEAFF.

This clone was counted a few times. The chain links TRBV7-2 to TRBJ2-5; 8 bases are a match to TRBD1. This CDR3 spans 14 amino acids. CDR1 is SGHTA and CDR2 is FQGNSA in the germline V gene. V trimming: 3 bases; J trimming: 3 bases; junction bases outside the gene matches: 3. CDR3 DNA: TGTGCCAGCAGCTTTTGGACAGGGAAAGAGACCCAGTACTTC. Amino acid sequence: CASSFWTGKETQYF.

This chain joins TRBV10-3 and TRBJ2-7; 14 bases fit TRBD2. In germline, CDR1 is ENHRY, CDR2 SYGVKD. V lost 6 bases to trimming and J lost 3 bases; unmatched junction nucleotides: 10. CDR3 length: 17 residues. The CDR3 DNA reads TGTGCCATCAGGACTAGCGGGGGGGCCCCAGTCCGCTACGAGCAGTACTTC. This gives the protein CAIRTSGGAPVRYEQYF.

The rearrangement links TRBV5-1 to TRBJ1-1; 7 nucleotides align to TRBD1. The V and J ends lost 4 bases and 4 bases, in that order; junction bases with no gene match: 4. CDR1 is SGHRS, CDR2 YFSETQ, per germline. The CDR3 is 13 residues long. The CDR3 here is CASSARDSTEAFF. Here the CDR3 DNA reads TGCGCCAGCAGCGCTCGGGACAGCACTGAAGCTTTCTTT.

The chain uses TRBV29-1 and TRBJ2-7; no reliable D call. Germline assignment: CDR1 SQVTM and CDR2 ANQGSEA. The CDR3 contains 13 residues. Trimming left V 2 bases short and J 3 bases short, with 11 bases between. Here the CDR3 reads CSVERGAGYEQYF. In DNA, the CDR3 is TGCAGCGTTGAAAGAGGAGCCGGCTACGAGCAGTACTTC.

The CDR3 loop reads CASSLAQQGLNTEAFF. For the CDR3, the DNA is TGTGCCAGCAGCTTAGCCCAACAGGGCCTGAACACTGAAGCTTTCTTT. V usage is TRBV7-8 and J usage is TRBJ1-1; D is possibly TRBD1 (6 bases). The V and J ends lost 0 bases and 0 bases respectively, with 11 bases between them. Germline CDR1 reads SGHVS; CDR2 reads FQNEAQ. CDR3 length: 16 residues.

The J gene is TRBJ2-6, the V gene TRBV9; D unresolved. The V and J ends lost 3 bases and 0 bases respectively, with 10 bases between them. Germline CDR1 reads SGDLS; CDR2 reads YYNGEE. CDR3 length: 16 amino acids. The CDR3: CASSAGQTSGANVLTF. The CDR3 region has the DNA TGTGCCAGCAGCGCAGGCCAGACCTCTGGGGCCAACGTCCTGACTTTC.

The chain joins TRBV6-4 to TRBJ2-2; D is possibly TRBD2 (6 bases). With 3 bases removed from V and 0 bases from J, the gap between germline ends came to 17 bases. The CDR3 spans 18 residues. CDR1 is MRHNA, CDR2 SNTAGT, per germline. CDR3 DNA sequence: TGTGCCAGCAGTGAAAACAGTATCATAGCGGCGAACACCGGGGAGCTGTTTTTT. Its translation is CASSENSIIAANTGELFF.

This clone was detected only a few times. J is TRBJ2-7 and V is TRBV5-1; tentatively, D is TRBD1 (5 bases). Germline CDR1 and CDR2: SGHRS and YFSETQ. V was shortened by 1 base and J by 5 bases, with 7 bases between the two germline ends. The length of the CDR3 is 12 residues. CDR3 DNA: TGCGCCAGCAGCTTGCCCAGGGACGAGCAGTACTTC. Translated: CASSLPRDEQYF.

The V gene is TRBV4-2, the J gene TRBJ2-5; 13 bases are shared with TRBD2. The V and J ends lost 3 bases and 0 bases, in that order; junction bases with no gene match: 7. Per the germline V gene, CDR1 is LGHNA and CDR2 is YNFKEQ. The CDR3 loop spans 18 amino acids. As DNA, the CDR3 is TGTGCCAGCAGCCAGGGGACTAGCGGGGCCAAGTACCAAGAGACCCAGTACTTC. Protein sequence: CASSQGTSGAKYQETQYF.

The CDR3 loop reads CATSSPGTTPVDTQYF. The CDR3 coding sequence is TGTGCCACCAGCAGCCCCGGGACAACACCGGTAGATACGCAGTATTTT. The V and J genes are TRBV15 and TRBJ2-3, with D perhaps TRBD1 (6 bases). This CDR3 is 16 amino acids long. Deletions cut 3 bases from V and 5 bases from J, with 18 bases between. In germline, CDR1 is LNHNV, CDR2 YYDKDF (reference sequence).

The gene calls are TRBV4-1 and TRBJ2-3, with TRBD1 identical over 8 bases. J was trimmed by 7 bases and V by 3 bases; bases with no gene match: 9. The CDR3 runs to 15 residues. Germline assignment: CDR1 MGHRA and CDR2 YSYEKL. This CDR3 reads CASSHGTGGTNTQYF. In DNA, the CDR3 is TGCGCCAGCAGCCATGGGACAGGTGGGACAAATACGCAGTATTTT.